This T cell receptor (beta chain) was recorded in a study of control samples from healthy donors and cancer patients. This CDR3 has 16 amino acids. Germline CDR1 reads SGHTA; CDR2 reads FQGNSA. V shed 1 base, J shed 7 bases, and the junction held 6 bases outside the gene matches. The data were produced by immunoSEQ multiplex PCR, yet TCRdb's version contains in-frame clones alone and is incomplete. The data show around 58,000 clones, approximately 91% seen once. J is TRBJ2-1 and V is TRBV7-2; 11 bases are a match to TRBD2. The clonotype was recovered from a man aged 50-60 years in good health. Input material: blood. CDR3 sequence (DNA): TGTGCCAGCAGCTTAGTGGGGCTAGCGGGGGGAAATGAGCAGTTCTTC. Translated, it gives CASSLVGLAGGNEQFF.